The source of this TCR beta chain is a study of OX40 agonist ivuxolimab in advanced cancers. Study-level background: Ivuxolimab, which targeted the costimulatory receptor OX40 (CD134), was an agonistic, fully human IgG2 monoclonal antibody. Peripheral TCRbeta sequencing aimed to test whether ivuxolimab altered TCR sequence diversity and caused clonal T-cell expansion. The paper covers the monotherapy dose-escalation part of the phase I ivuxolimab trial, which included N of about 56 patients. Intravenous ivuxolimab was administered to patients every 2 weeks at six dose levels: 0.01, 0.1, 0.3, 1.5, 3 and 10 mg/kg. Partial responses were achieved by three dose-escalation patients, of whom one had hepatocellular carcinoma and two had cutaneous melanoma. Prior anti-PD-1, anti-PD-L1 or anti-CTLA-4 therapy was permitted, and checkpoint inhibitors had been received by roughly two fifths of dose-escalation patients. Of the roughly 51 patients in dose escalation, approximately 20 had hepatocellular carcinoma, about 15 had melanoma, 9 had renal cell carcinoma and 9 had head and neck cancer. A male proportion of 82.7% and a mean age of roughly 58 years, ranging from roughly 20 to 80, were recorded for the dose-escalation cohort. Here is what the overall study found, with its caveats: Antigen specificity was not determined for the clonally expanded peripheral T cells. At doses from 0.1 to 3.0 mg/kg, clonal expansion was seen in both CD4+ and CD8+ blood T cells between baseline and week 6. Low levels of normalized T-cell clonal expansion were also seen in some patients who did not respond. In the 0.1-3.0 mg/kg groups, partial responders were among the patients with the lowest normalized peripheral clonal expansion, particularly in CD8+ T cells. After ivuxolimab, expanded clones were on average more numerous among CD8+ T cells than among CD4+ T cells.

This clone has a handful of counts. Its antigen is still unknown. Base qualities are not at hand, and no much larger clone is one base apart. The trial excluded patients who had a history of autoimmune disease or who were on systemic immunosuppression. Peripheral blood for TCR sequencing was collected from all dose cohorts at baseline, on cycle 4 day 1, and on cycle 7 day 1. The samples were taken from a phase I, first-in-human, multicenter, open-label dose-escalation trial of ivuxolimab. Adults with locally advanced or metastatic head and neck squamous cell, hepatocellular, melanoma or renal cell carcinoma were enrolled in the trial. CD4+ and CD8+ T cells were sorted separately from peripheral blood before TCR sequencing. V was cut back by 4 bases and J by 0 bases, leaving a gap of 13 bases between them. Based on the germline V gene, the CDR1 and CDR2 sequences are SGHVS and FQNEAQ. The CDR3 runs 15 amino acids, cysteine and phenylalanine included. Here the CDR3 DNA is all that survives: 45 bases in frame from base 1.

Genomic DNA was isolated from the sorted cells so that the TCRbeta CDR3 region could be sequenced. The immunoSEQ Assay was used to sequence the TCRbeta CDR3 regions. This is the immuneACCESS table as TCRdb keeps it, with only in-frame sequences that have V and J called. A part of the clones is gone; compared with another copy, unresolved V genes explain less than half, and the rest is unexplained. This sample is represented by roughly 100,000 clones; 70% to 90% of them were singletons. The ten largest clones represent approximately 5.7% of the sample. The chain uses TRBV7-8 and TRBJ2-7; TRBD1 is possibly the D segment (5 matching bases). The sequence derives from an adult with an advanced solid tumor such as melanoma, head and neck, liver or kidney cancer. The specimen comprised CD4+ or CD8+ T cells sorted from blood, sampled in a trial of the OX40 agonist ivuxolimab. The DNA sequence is TGTGCCAGCAGCTCCCTGCAGGGCCCCTCCTACGAGCAGTACTTC. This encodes CASSSLQGPSYEQYF.